A selection of T cell receptor beta chains follows, all from one sample in a study of blood T cells in healthy people across ages. TCRdb called the 5' RACE reads again in MiXCR, with one record for every CDR3 protein. The sample records some 550,000 distinct CDR3 sequences, less than 60% being singletons. The sample taken for sequencing was blood. The receptor source for this set is a man at least 80 years old in good health. CDR3s include the opening cysteine and the closing phenylalanine or tryptophan. Each record gives: CDR3 length, D gene, J gene, clone size, V gene, CDR3 protein, CDR3 DNA. A D gene is named only where the DNA matches it firmly. Rows give clone size only sometimes, using once, few, many, or a class for an expanded clone.

CDR3 length: 15; D gene: NA; J gene: TRBJ2-1; clone size: NA; V gene: TRBV4-1; CDR3 protein: CASSQGKGGDNEQFF; CDR3 DNA: TGCGCCAGCAGCCAAGGAAAGGGCGGGGACAATGAGCAGTTCTTC
CDR3 length: 16; D gene: TRBD1; J gene: TRBJ1-6; clone size: few; V gene: TRBV7-2; CDR3 protein: CASSFPTGDGVSPLHF; CDR3 DNA: TGTGCCAGCAGCTTCCCAACAGGGGATGGAGTTTCACCCCTCCACTTT
CDR3 length: 14; D gene: TRBD2; J gene: TRBJ2-3; clone size: many; V gene: TRBV20-1; CDR3 protein: CSARVGGSTDTQYF; CDR3 DNA: TGCAGTGCTAGAGTGGGCGGGAGTACAGATACGCAGTATTTT
CDR3 length: 15; D gene: NA; J gene: TRBJ1-2; clone size: few; V gene: TRBV9; CDR3 protein: CASSVRQEGTYGYTF; CDR3 DNA: TGTGCCAGCAGCGTCCGACAGGAGGGAACCTATGGCTACACCTTC
CDR3 length: 14; D gene: NA; J gene: TRBJ2-1; clone size: NA; V gene: TRBV4-3; CDR3 protein: CASSQDRQVGEQFF; CDR3 DNA: TGCGCCAGCAGCCAAGATAGACAGGTCGGTGAGCAGTTCTTC
CDR3 length: 13; D gene: NA; J gene: TRBJ2-3; clone size: once; V gene: TRBV29-1; CDR3 protein: CSVERVLQDTQYF; CDR3 DNA: TGCAGCGTTGAGAGGGTATTGCAAGATACGCAGTATTTT
CDR3 length: 15; D gene: TRBD1; J gene: TRBJ1-4; clone size: NA; V gene: TRBV12-3/TRBV12-4; CDR3 protein: CASSLMGQGGEKLFF; CDR3 DNA: TGTGCCAGCAGTTTAATGGGACAGGGCGGTGAAAAACTGTTTTTT
CDR3 length: 16; D gene: NA; J gene: TRBJ2-2; clone size: few; V gene: TRBV7-9; CDR3 protein: CASSPHRMGGSGELFF; CDR3 DNA: TGTGCCAGCAGCCCCCATCGGATGGGGGGATCCGGGGAGCTGTTTTTT
CDR3 length: 17; D gene: TRBD2; J gene: TRBJ2-1; clone size: once; V gene: TRBV4-1; CDR3 protein: CASSFRLAGRAQETQFF; CDR3 DNA: TGCGCCAGCAGCTTCAGACTAGCGGGGAGGGCCCAGGAGACCCAGTTCTTC
CDR3 length: 15; D gene: NA; J gene: TRBJ2-6; clone size: NA; V gene: TRBV7-8; CDR3 protein: CASSSQPAGANVLTF; CDR3 DNA: TGTGCCAGCAGCTCTCAGCCCGCTGGGGCCAACGTCCTGACTTTC
CDR3 length: 14; D gene: NA; J gene: TRBJ1-2; clone size: few; V gene: TRBV7-6; CDR3 protein: CASSPQGISNGYTF; CDR3 DNA: TGTGCCAGCAGCCCACAGGGTATTTCGAATGGCTACACCTTC
CDR3 length: 15; D gene: NA; J gene: TRBJ2-3; clone size: NA; V gene: TRBV15; CDR3 protein: CATSTRGSSTDTQYF; CDR3 DNA: TGTGCCACCAGCACGAGAGGGTCTAGCACAGATACGCAGTATTTT
CDR3 length: 13; D gene: NA; J gene: TRBJ1-1; clone size: NA; V gene: TRBV29-1; CDR3 protein: CSVSEGGNTEAFF; CDR3 DNA: TGCAGCGTTAGTGAAGGGGGGAACACTGAAGCTTTCTTT
CDR3 length: 15; D gene: NA; J gene: TRBJ1-6; clone size: NA; V gene: TRBV7-2; CDR3 protein: CASSLREGNNSPLHF; CDR3 DNA: TGTGCCAGCAGCTTACGAGAGGGTAATAATTCACCCCTCCACTTT
CDR3 length: 16; D gene: NA; J gene: TRBJ2-1; clone size: NA; V gene: TRBV7-2; CDR3 protein: CASSLQGGRGSNEQFF; CDR3 DNA: TGTGCCAGCAGCCTCCAGGGCGGCAGGGGATCCAATGAGCAGTTCTTC
CDR3 length: 14; D gene: TRBD2; J gene: TRBJ2-7; clone size: NA; V gene: TRBV18; CDR3 protein: CASSPTSGSRGQYF; CDR3 DNA: TGTGCCAGCTCACCGACTAGCGGGAGTCGCGGGCAGTACTTC
CDR3 length: 14; D gene: TRBD2; J gene: TRBJ2-1; clone size: many; V gene: TRBV6-5; CDR3 protein: CASSQPRGGNEQFF; CDR3 DNA: TGTGCCAGCAGCCAACCGAGGGGAGGGAATGAGCAGTTCTTC
CDR3 length: 16; D gene: NA; J gene: TRBJ2-3; clone size: few; V gene: TRBV12-3/TRBV12-4; CDR3 protein: CASTLGAAGPTDTQYF; CDR3 DNA: TGTGCCAGCACCCTAGGGGCGGCAGGGCCCACAGATACGCAGTATTTT
CDR3 length: 14; D gene: NA; J gene: TRBJ2-7; clone size: few; V gene: TRBV3-1; CDR3 protein: CASSQDLPLSTQYF; CDR3 DNA: TGTGCCAGCAGCCAAGACCTCCCTCTGAGCACCCAGTACTTC
CDR3 length: 18; D gene: NA; J gene: TRBJ2-1; clone size: NA; V gene: TRBV7-9; CDR3 protein: CASSFGRLRNISYNEQFF; CDR3 DNA: TGTGCCAGCAGCTTCGGACGCCTCCGAAACATCTCCTACAATGAGCAGTTCTTC